This T cell receptor beta chain stems from a study of blood T cell repertoires in COVID-19. Study-level information: Spain, Italy and the United States supplied samples that represented acute and convalescent COVID-19. PBMCs, B-cell-depleted T cells, or T cells provided the cDNA or gDNA that made up the material.

Original processing notes: Nucleated cell number was recorded as an estimate derived from reference gene primer amplification. TCRdb's copy holds only in-frame clones and misses some; the assay was immunoSEQ multiplex PCR. V, J and clone size are those of that table, while D and trimming were read from the DNA. Here the sample spans 140,000 to 150,000 clones, 81% being singletons. CDR1 is LNHDA and CDR2 is SQIVND in the germline V gene (reference sequence). V was clipped by 6 bases and J by 8 bases; unmatched bases: 0. The CDR3 extends over 13 amino acids. Source material: peripheral blood. This sequence originates from a human donor with acute or convalescent COVID-19. The donor label of this sample is uncertain. V gene TRBV19 combines with J gene TRBJ1-6; TRBD1 matches 11 bases. CDR3 amino acids: CASRGQGDSPLHF. The CDR3 nucleotides read TGTGCCAGTAGGGGACAGGGGGATTCACCCCTCCACTTT.